These T cell receptor beta chains were read from a single sample in a study of response to subunit inactivated influenza vaccine. TCRdb passed the RT-PCR reads through MiXCR, listing each CDR3 protein once. The table records approximately 200,000 distinct CDR3 sequences, under 15% of them present only once. This specimen consisted of CD8+ T cells sorted from PBMCs, obtained about 5 days after vaccination. The receptor source for this set is a man between 50 and 59 years old who received an inactivated influenza vaccine. The CDR3 runs from the conserved cysteine through the conserved F or W. The order of the fields is V gene, CDR3 protein.

>TRBV6-1
CASSERRGLTSSYNEQFF
>TRBV12-3/TRBV12-4
CASSHRQVEAFF
>TRBV6-5
CASSLFSGFYEQYF
>TRBV25-1
CASGYDGGEQFF
>TRBV18
CASSPWFGVGQGYQETQYF
>TRBV6-1
CASSTQGRWGKNIQYF
>TRBV20-1
CSARDPGTAYNEQFF
>TRBV6-2/TRBV6-3
CASSYGGGQGIHEQYF
>TRBV12-3/TRBV12-4
CASSFRAGWEKLFF
>TRBV14
CASSQTILGEQYF
>TRBV9
CASNISPERSDTEAFF
>TRBV20-1
CSAQRHGGRNPYEQYF
>TRBV9
CASSAEGLAGGEQYF